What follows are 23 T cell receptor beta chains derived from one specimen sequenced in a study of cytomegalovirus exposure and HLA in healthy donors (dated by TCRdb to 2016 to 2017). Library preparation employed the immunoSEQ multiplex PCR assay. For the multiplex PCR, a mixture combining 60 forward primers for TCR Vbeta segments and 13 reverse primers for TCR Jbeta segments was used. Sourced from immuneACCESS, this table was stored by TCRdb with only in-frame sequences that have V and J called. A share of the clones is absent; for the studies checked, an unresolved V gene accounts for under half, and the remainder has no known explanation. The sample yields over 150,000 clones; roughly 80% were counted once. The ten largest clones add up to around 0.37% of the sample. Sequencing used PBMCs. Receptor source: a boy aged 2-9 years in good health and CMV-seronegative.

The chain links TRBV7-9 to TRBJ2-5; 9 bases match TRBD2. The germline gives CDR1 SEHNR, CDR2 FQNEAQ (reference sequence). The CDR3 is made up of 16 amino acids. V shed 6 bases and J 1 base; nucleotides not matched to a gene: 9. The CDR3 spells CASSLTSGLLQETQYF. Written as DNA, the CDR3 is TGTGCCAGCAGTTTGACTAGCGGCCTACTCCAAGAGACCCAGTACTTC. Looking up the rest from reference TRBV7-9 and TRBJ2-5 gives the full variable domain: DTGVSQNPRHKITKRGQNVTFRCDPISEHNRLYWYRQTLGQGPEFLTYFQNEAQLEKSRLLSDRFSAERPKGSFSTLEIQRTEQGDSAMYLCASSLTSGLLQETQYFGPGTRLLVL.

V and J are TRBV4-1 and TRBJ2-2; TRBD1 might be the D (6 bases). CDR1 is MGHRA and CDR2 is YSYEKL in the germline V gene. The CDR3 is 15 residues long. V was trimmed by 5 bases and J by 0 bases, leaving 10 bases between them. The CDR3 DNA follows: TGCGCCAGCAGCTTAGACAGGTCGAACACCGGGGAGCTGTTTTTT. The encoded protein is CASSLDRSNTGELFF.

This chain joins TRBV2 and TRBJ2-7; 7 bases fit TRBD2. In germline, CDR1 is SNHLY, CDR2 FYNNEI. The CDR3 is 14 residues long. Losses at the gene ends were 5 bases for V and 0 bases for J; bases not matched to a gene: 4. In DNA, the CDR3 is TGTGCCAGCAGTTGGGACTATTCCTCCTACGAGCAGTACTTC. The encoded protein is CASSWDYSSYEQYF.

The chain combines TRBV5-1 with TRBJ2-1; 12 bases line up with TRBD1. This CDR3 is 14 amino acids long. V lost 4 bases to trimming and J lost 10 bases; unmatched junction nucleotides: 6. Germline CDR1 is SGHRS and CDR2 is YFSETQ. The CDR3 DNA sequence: TGCGCCAGCAGCACGGGACAGGGGGCCCGCGAGCAGTTCTTC. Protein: CASSTGQGAREQFF.

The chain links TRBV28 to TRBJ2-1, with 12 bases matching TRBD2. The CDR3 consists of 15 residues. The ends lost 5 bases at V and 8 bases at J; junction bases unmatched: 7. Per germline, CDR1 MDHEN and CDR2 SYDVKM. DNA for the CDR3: TGTGCCAGCAGTCTAGCGGGAGGGCAACGACATGAGCAGTTCTTC. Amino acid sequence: CASSLAGGQRHEQFF.

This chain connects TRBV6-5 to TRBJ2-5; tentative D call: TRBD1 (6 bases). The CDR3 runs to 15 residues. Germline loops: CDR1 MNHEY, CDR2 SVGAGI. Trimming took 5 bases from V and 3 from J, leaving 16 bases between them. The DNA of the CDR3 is TGTGCCAGCAGTGTCCTCGGGACACCTAAAGAGACCCAGTACTTC. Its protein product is CASSVLGTPKETQYF.

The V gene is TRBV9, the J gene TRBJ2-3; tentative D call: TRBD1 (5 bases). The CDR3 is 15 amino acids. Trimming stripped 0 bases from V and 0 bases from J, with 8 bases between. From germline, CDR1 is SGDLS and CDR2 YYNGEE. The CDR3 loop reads CASSVGQKSTDTQYF. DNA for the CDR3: TGTGCCAGCAGCGTAGGACAGAAGAGCACAGATACGCAGTATTTT.

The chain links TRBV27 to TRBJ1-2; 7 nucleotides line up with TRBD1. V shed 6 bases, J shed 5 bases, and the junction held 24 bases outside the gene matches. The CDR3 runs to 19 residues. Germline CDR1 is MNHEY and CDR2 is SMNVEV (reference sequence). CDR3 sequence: CASSPRSWQGVGLGYGYTF. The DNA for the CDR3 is TGTGCCAGCAGCCCCAGGTCGTGGCAGGGGGTCGGGTTAGGGTATGGCTACACCTTC.

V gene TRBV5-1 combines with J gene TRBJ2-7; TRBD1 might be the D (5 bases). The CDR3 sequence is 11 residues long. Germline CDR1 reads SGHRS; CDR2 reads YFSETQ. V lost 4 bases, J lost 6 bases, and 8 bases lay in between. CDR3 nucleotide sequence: TGCGCCAGCAGCCAGGGTTTCGAGCAGTACTTC. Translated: CASSQGFEQYF.

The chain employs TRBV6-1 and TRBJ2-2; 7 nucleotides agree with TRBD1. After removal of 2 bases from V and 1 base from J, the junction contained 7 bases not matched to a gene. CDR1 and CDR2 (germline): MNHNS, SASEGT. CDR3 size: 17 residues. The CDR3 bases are TGTGCCAGCAGTGAATCCTTTCGACAGGGGAACACCGGGGAGCTGTTTTTT. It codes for CASSESFRQGNTGELFF.

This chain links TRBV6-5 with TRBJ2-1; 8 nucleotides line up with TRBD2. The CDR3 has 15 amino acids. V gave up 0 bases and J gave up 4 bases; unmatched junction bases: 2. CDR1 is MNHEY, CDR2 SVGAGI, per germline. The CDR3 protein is CASSYSPGGYNEQFF. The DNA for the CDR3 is TGTGCCAGCAGTTACTCGCCGGGAGGGTACAATGAGCAGTTCTTC.

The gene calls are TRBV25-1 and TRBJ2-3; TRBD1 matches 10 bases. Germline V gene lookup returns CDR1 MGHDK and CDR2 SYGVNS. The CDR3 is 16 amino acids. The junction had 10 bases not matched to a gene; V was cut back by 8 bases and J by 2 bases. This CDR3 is CASGQGGTPNTDTQYF. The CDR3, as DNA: TGTGCCAGCGGACAGGGGGGCACCCCGAACACAGATACGCAGTATTTT.

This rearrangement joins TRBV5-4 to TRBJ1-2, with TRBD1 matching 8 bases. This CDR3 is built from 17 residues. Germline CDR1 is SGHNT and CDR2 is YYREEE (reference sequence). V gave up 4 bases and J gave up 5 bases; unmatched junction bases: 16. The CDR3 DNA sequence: TGTGCCAGCAGCCCCCTAAGGACAGGGCCCTCCCGTTATGGCTACACCTTC. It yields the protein CASSPLRTGPSRYGYTF.

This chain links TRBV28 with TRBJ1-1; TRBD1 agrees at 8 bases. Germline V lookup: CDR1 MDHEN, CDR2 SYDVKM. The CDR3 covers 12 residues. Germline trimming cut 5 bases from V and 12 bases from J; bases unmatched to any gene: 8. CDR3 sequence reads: CASSTAGGRSFF. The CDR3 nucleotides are TGTGCCAGCAGTACAGCAGGGGGCAGGTCTTTCTTT. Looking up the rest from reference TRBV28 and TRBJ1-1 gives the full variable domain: DVKVTQSSRYLVKRTGEKVFLECVQDMDHENMFWYRQDPGLGLRLIYFSYDVKMKEKGDIPEGYSVSREKKERFSLILESASTNQTSMYLCASSTAGGRSFFGQGTRLTVV.

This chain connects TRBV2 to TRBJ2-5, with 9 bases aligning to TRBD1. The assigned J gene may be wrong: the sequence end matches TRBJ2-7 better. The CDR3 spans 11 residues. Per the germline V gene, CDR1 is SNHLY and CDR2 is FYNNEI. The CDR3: CATDRGYEQYF. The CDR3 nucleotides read TGTGCCACCGACAGGGGGTACGAGCAGTACTTC.

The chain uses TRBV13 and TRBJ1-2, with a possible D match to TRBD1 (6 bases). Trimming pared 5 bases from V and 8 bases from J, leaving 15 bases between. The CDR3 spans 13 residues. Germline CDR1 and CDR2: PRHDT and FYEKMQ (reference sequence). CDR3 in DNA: TGTGCCAGCAGCCCTCCAGGGGTCTTGGGCTACACCTTC. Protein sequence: CASSPPGVLGYTF.

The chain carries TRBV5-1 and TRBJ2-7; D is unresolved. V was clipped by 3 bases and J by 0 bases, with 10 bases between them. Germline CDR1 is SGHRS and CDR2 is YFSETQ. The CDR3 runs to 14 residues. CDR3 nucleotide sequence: TGCGCCAGCAGCTCTTATCGCAGCTCCTACGAGCAGTACTTC. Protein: CASSSYRSSYEQYF. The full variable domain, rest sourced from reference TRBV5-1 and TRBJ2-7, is KAGVTQTPRYLIKTRGQQVTLSCSPISGHRSVSWYQQTPGQGLQFLFEYFSETQRNKGNFPGRFSGRQFSNSRSEMNVSTLELGDSALYLCASSSYRSSYEQYFGPGTRLTVT.

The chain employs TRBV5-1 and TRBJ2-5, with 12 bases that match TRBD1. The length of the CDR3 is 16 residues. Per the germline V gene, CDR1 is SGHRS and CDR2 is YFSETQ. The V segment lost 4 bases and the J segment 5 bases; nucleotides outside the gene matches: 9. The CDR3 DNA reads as TGCGCCAGCAGCCCCACCGGGACAGGGGGCGGGGAGACCCAGTACTTC. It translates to CASSPTGTGGGETQYF.

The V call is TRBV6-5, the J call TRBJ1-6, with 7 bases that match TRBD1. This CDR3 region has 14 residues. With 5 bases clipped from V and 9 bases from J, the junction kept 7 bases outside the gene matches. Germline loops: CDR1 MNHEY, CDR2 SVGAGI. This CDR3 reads CASSRTTGVSPLHF. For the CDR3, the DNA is TGTGCCAGCAGTCGTACCACAGGGGTTTCACCCCTCCACTTT.

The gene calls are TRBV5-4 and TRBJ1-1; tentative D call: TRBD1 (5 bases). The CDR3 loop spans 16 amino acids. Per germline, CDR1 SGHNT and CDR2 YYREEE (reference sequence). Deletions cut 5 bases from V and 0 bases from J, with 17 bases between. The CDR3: CASRFDRNLMNTEAFF. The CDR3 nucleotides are TGTGCCAGCAGATTCGACAGAAATCTAATGAACACTGAAGCTTTCTTT.

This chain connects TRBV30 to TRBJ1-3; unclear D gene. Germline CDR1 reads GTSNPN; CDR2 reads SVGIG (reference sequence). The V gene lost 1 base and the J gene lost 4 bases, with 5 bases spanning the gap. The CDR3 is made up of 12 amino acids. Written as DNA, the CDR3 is TGTGCCTGGAGTGAGCTCGGAAACACCATATATTTT. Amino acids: CAWSELGNTIYF.

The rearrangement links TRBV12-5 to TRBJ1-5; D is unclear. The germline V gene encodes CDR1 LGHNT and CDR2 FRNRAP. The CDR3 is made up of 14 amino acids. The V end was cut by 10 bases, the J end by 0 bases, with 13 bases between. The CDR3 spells CATSREGSNQPQHF. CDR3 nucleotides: TGTGCTACCTCCCGGGAGGGTAGCAATCAGCCCCAGCATTTT. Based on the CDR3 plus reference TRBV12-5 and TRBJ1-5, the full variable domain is DARVTQTPRHKVTEMGQEVTMRCQPILGHNTVFWYRQTMMQGLELLAYFRNRAPLDDSGMPKDRFSAEMPDATLATLKIQPSEPRDSAVYFCATSREGSNQPQHFGDGTRLSIL.

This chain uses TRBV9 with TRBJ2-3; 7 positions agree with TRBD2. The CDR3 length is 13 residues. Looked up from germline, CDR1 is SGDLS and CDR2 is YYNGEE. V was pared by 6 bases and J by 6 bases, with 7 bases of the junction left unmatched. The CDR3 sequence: CASTLAAGDTQYF. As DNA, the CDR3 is TGTGCCAGCACCCTAGCGGCCGGGGATACGCAGTATTTT.